These 27 T cell receptor beta chains share one sample of origin, sequenced in a study of chemoradiotherapy in HPV16-positive cancers. Libraries were prepared by immunoSEQ multiplex PCR; TCRdb keeps only in-frame clonotypes and omits some of them. Of approximately 58,000 clones listed, roughly 90% are singletons. This specimen consisted of blood, obtained from a patient who underwent chemoradiotherapy. These receptor sequences come from a human donor with HPV-associated anogenital cancer.

The chain joins TRBV10-2 to TRBJ2-3; the match to TRBD2 covers 11 bases. This CDR3 region has 14 residues. With V trimmed by 10 bases and J by 1 base, 4 bases remained unmatched. Germline loops: CDR1 WSHSY, CDR2 SAAADI. The CDR3 DNA sequence: TGCGCCACAGGGACTAGCGGACGCACAGATACGCAGTATTTT. Translated: CATGTSGRTDTQYF.

The gene calls are TRBV29-1 and TRBJ2-1; 9 bases agree with TRBD2. The ends lost 5 bases at V and 2 bases at J; junction bases unmatched: 4. Germline lookup yields CDR1 SQVTM and CDR2 ANQGSEA. This CDR3 has 14 amino acids. The DNA of the CDR3 is TGCAGCGTTTCGGCGGGAGGGCCCTACAATGAGCAGTTCTTC. Protein: CSVSAGGPYNEQFF.

The chain recombines TRBV5-4 with TRBJ1-1; D unresolved. CDR3 length: 18 residues. The ends were cut back, 1 base at V and 4 bases at J, with 23 bases in the middle. CDR1 and CDR2 from the germline V gene are SGHNT and YYREEE (reference sequence). The CDR3 DNA sequence: TGTGCCAGCAGCTTGTTGATGGGCCAAAATAGGGCGGGCACTGAAGCTTTCTTT. It encodes CASSLLMGQNRAGTEAFF.

This clone was seen only a few times. The chain uses TRBV10-1 and TRBJ2-3; 7 positions match TRBD2. This CDR3 comprises 14 residues. V gave up 9 bases and J gave up 0 bases; unmatched junction bases: 6. Germline V CDR1 and CDR2: WNHNN, SYGVQD (reference sequence). CDR3 sequence reads: CARTSLCSTDTQYF. As DNA, the CDR3 is TGCGCCAGGACTAGCCTCTGCAGCACAGATACGCAGTATTTT.

This sequence joins TRBV6-5 and TRBJ2-7, with no clear D. This CDR3 region has 14 residues. Trimming left V 2 bases short and J 3 bases short, with 11 bases between. Germline V gene sequence: CDR1 MNHEY, CDR2 SVGAGI. The DNA of the CDR3 is TGTGCCAGCAGTTACCGTGGCACTTACTACGAGCAGTACTTC. Its translation is CASSYRGTYYEQYF.

The rearrangement joins TRBV19 to TRBJ1-4; 7 bases match TRBD1. This CDR3 comprises 13 residues. In germline, CDR1 is LNHDA, CDR2 SQIVND (reference sequence). V shed 8 bases and J 8 bases; nucleotides not matched to a gene: 8. CDR3 sequence reads: CASEQGREEKLFF. CDR3 nucleotides: TGTGCCAGTGAACAGGGGCGGGAAGAAAAACTGTTTTTT.

The rearrangement links TRBV4-3 to TRBJ2-2; the D gene is possibly TRBD2 (6 bases). The V gene's germline CDR1 is LGHNA and CDR2 YSLEER. The V end lost 0 bases, the J end lost 6 bases, and 14 bases lay between the germline ends. The CDR3 sequence is 16 residues long. The CDR3 is CASSQDSPGDPGELFF. DNA for the CDR3: TGCGCCAGCAGCCAAGATTCCCCGGGAGATCCCGGGGAGCTGTTTTTT.

This clone is a singleton in its sample. J is TRBJ1-2 and V is TRBV5-1, with D tentatively TRBD1 (6 bases). The CDR3 consists of 14 residues. Germline assignment: CDR1 SGHRS and CDR2 YFSETQ. Trimming left V 4 bases short and J 3 bases short, with 13 bases between. CDR3 nucleotide sequence: TGCGCCAGCAGCCCGAGGGGGTCAGACTATGGCTACACCTTC. This translates into CASSPRGSDYGYTF. The full variable domain, its missing parts supplied by reference TRBV5-1 and TRBJ1-2, is KAGVTQTPRYLIKTRGQQVTLSCSPISGHRSVSWYQQTPGQGLQFLFEYFSETQRNKGNFPGRFSGRQFSNSRSEMNVSTLELGDSALYLCASSPRGSDYGYTFGSGTRLTVV.

This clone was seen once. The chain is built from TRBV5-5 and TRBJ2-1, with D perhaps assigned TRBD1 or TRBD2 (5 bases each). There are 12 residues in the CDR3. From germline, CDR1 is SGHKS and CDR2 YYEKEE (reference sequence). The V end lost 4 bases, the J end lost 14 bases, and 16 bases lay between the germline ends. CDR3 loop: CASSPPGTVKFF. CDR3 in DNA: TGTGCCAGCAGCCCCCCCGGGACGGTGAAGTTCTTC.

The rearrangement joins TRBV20-1 to TRBJ2-5; D is unresolved. V lost 4 bases and J lost 3, with 3 bases in between. Germline CDR1 is DFQATT and CDR2 is SNEGSKA (reference sequence). The CDR3 covers 10 residues. CDR3 DNA: TGCAGTGCTAAAGAAGAGACCCAGTACTTC. This sequence encodes CSAKEETQYF.

This clone was counted between two and nine times. The gene calls are TRBV19 and TRBJ2-3, with 10 positions matching TRBD1. CDR1 and CDR2 (germline): LNHDA, SQIVND (reference sequence). The CDR3 sequence is 15 residues long. V lost 3 bases to trimming and J lost 3 bases; unmatched junction nucleotides: 3. The CDR3 coding sequence is TGTGCCAGTAGTATCCGGGACAGGGGAACAGATACGCAGTATTTT. This codes for CASSIRDRGTDTQYF.

The V gene is TRBV9, the J gene TRBJ2-5; tentative D call: TRBD1 (7 bases). This CDR3 region has 16 residues. Germline loops: CDR1 SGDLS, CDR2 YYNGEE. The germline V and J ends were trimmed by 1 base and 5 bases, with 18 bases remaining between them. The CDR3, as DNA: TGTGCCAGCAGCGTAAGGGCAGGGGGGAATTTGGAGACCCAGTACTTC. Its translation is CASSVRAGGNLETQYF.

This clone was counted once. The V gene is TRBV7-9, the J gene TRBJ2-2; unclear D gene. Germline CDR1 reads SEHNR; CDR2 reads FQNEAQ (reference sequence). The CDR3 extends over 12 amino acids. The V end lost 4 bases, the J end lost 0 bases, and 0 bases lay between the germline ends. CDR3 protein: CASSSNTGELFF. CDR3 nucleotides: TGTGCCAGCAGCTCGAACACCGGGGAGCTGTTTTTT.

The chain joins TRBV5-4 to TRBJ2-2; D possibly corresponds to TRBD2 (6 bases). The V gene lost 6 bases and the J gene lost 0 bases, with 12 bases spanning the gap. This CDR3 has 15 amino acids. Germline V gene data show CDR1 as SGHNT and CDR2 as YYREEE (reference sequence). CDR3 nucleotides: TGTGCCAGCAATAGTGGAGGGGCGAACACCGGGGAGCTGTTTTTT. It is translated as CASNSGGANTGELFF. The complete variable domain, with remaining parts taken from reference TRBV5-4 and TRBJ2-2, reads ETGVTQSPTHLIKTRGQQVTLRCSSQSGHNTVSWYQQALGQGPQFIFQYYREEENGRGNFPPRFSGLQFPNYSSELNVNALELDDSALYLCASNSGGANTGELFFGEGSRLTVL.

The chain carries TRBV11-2 and TRBJ1-6, with TRBD1 as a possible D gene (6 bases). Germline V gene lookup returns CDR1 SGHAT and CDR2 FQNNGV. The CDR3 sequence is 15 residues long. V lost 5 bases and J lost 8, with 16 bases in between. The chain's CDR3 is CASSANREFDSPLHF. DNA of the CDR3: TGTGCCAGCAGCGCGAACAGGGAGTTCGATTCACCCCTCCACTTT.

V and J are TRBV9 and TRBJ2-3; TRBD2 agrees at 7 bases. The CDR3 is 16 amino acids. The ends lost 0 bases at V and 6 bases at J; junction bases unmatched: 10. The germline CDR1 and CDR2 sequences are SGDLS and YYNGEE. The CDR3 is CASSVEDSGHGDTQYF. The CDR3 DNA is TGTGCCAGCAGCGTAGAAGATAGCGGGCACGGGGATACGCAGTATTTT.

The chain is built from TRBV5-6 and TRBJ1-1, with 8 bases fitting TRBD1. Germline V gene data show CDR1 as SGHDT and CDR2 as YYEEEE. Trimming took 1 base from V and 4 from J; bases not matched to a gene: 6. This CDR3 is 15 amino acids long. The CDR3 DNA reads TGTGCCAGCAGCTTGTTCTCAGGGGGCGGCACTGAAGCTTTCTTT. It yields the protein CASSLFSGGGTEAFF.

V usage is TRBV6-5 and J usage is TRBJ2-5, with TRBD1 identical over 7 bases. From germline, CDR1 is MNHEY and CDR2 SVGAGI. Unmatched junction bases numbered 0, after V lost 6 bases and J lost 5 bases. The CDR3 is made up of 11 amino acids. The CDR3 loop reads CASRTGETQYF. CDR3 sequence (DNA): TGTGCCAGCAGGACAGGGGAGACCCAGTACTTC.

The chain uses TRBV14 and TRBJ2-7; D ambiguous. In germline, CDR1 is SGHDN, CDR2 FVKESK. The CDR3 runs 11 residues. With 1 base removed from V and 7 bases from J, the gap between germline ends came to 5 bases. The DNA of the CDR3 is TGTGCCAGCAGCCAAGCCTGGGAGCAGTACTTC. Amino acid sequence: CASSQAWEQYF.

V and J are TRBV5-6 and TRBJ2-1; the match to TRBD2 covers 8 bases. Trimming removed 4 bases from V and 4 bases from J; junction bases left unmatched: 10. The CDR3 contains 16 residues. CDR1 and CDR2 (germline): SGHDT, YYEEEE. CDR3 in DNA: TGTGCCAGCAGCCCGGAACTAGCGGCCCAATACAATGAGCAGTTCTTC. It yields the protein CASSPELAAQYNEQFF.

The J gene is TRBJ2-4, the V gene TRBV2; the match to TRBD1 covers 9 bases. This CDR3 is 17 amino acids long. Germline CDR1 reads SNHLY; CDR2 reads FYNNEI. The V and J ends lost 4 bases and 0 bases, in that order; junction bases with no gene match: 7. For the CDR3, the DNA is TGTGCCAGCAGTGTCGAGACAGGGGGACTAGCCAAAAACATTCAGTACTTC. Residues: CASSVETGGLAKNIQYF.

The rearrangement links TRBV9 to TRBJ2-3; 12 bases line up with TRBD2. This CDR3 is built from 16 residues. Germline CDR1 SGDLS, CDR2 YYNGEE. The trim removed 4 bases at V and 9 bases at J, leaving 12 bases unmatched. The CDR3 is CASSPGLAGGTGTQYF. In DNA, the CDR3 is TGTGCCAGCAGCCCGGGACTAGCGGGTGGCACAGGAACGCAGTATTTT.

This chain uses TRBV12-1 with TRBJ1-6. TRBV12-1 is marked as a pseudogene. This CDR3 comprises 17 residues. CDR3 nucleotide sequence: TGTGCCAGCAGCTTTGCAAGATTAAGCTCCTATAATTCACCCCTCCACTTT. This sequence encodes CASSFARLSSYNSPLHF.

The rearrangement uses TRBV2 and TRBJ2-7; 10 nucleotides agree with TRBD1. Trimming removed 6 bases from V and 5 bases from J; junction bases left unmatched: 4. The CDR3 is 13 amino acids. Germline CDR1 is SNHLY and CDR2 is FYNNEI. For the CDR3, the DNA is TGTGCCAGCAGCCGGGACAGGGGAGACGAGCAGTACTTC. Its translation is CASSRDRGDEQYF.

This rearrangement joins TRBV5-8 to TRBJ1-2, with 12 bases lining up with TRBD1. This CDR3 is built from 15 residues. J was trimmed by 6 bases and V by 2 bases; bases with no gene match: 5. Germline lookup yields CDR1 SGHTS and CDR2 YDEGEE. CDR3 sequence (DNA): TGTGCCAGCAGCTTAGGGACAGGGGGCGAGGATGGCTACACCTTC. Protein sequence: CASSLGTGGEDGYTF.

V usage is TRBV5-6 and J usage is TRBJ2-7; unclear D gene. The CDR3 has 14 residues. Germline V gene data show CDR1 as SGHDT and CDR2 as YYEEEE. V shed 7 bases and J shed 0 bases, with 14 bases lying between them. CDR3 sequence reads: CASFRGGFSYEQYF. CDR3 DNA: TGTGCCAGCTTTCGAGGCGGTTTCTCCTACGAGCAGTACTTC.

J is TRBJ2-3 and V is TRBV10-2; 12 bases fit TRBD2. The germline gives CDR1 WSHSY, CDR2 SAAADI. There are 15 residues in the CDR3. Trimming at V came to 6 bases and at J to 1 base, leaving 2 bases not matched to a gene. CDR3 loop: CASSRTSGGTDTQYF. In DNA, the CDR3 is TGCGCCAGCAGCAGGACTAGCGGGGGCACAGATACGCAGTATTTT.